This entry lists 19 T cell receptor beta chains sequenced from one sample in a study of T-cell reconstitution after alpha-beta-depleted transplantation in children. A TCRbeta library incorporating unique molecular identifiers was prepared. Via MiXCR, TCRdb re-called the PCR reads, giving one row per CDR3 protein. The sample lists over 550,000 distinct CDR3 sequences; under 12% were seen once. The starting material was PBMCs from the stem cell graft donor, obtained from the stem cell graft. Receptors originate from a human donor who donated a stem cell graft to a child with acute myeloid leukemia.

CDR3 DNA sequence: TGCAGTGCTCCGGCGGGGCGCGGCGCGGGGACTGAAGCTTTCTTT. Protein sequence: CSAPAGRGAGTEAFF. The chain is built from TRBV20-1 and TRBJ1-1; possibly TRBD1 for D (5 bases). From germline, CDR1 is DFQATT and CDR2 SNEGSKA (reference sequence). CDR3 length: 15 amino acids. V was trimmed by 5 bases and J by 5 bases, leaving 21 bases between them.

In this sample, this clonotype turned up a few times. V and J are TRBV5-1 and TRBJ2-6; TRBD1 aligns across 12 bases. J was trimmed by 3 bases and V by 2 bases; bases with no gene match: 9. This CDR3 is built from 19 residues. Per germline, CDR1 SGHRS and CDR2 YFSETQ. The DNA of the CDR3 is TGCGCCAGCAGCTTTACCGGGACAGGGGGCGCCGGTGGGGCCAACGTCCTGACTTTC. Protein product: CASSFTGTGGAGGANVLTF.

This clonotype was found a few times. The chain links TRBV27 to TRBJ2-1, with 11 bases matching TRBD2. Per germline, CDR1 MNHEY and CDR2 SMNVEV (reference sequence). The CDR3 length is 17 residues. Trimming cost V 6 bases and J 0 bases; bases outside gene matches: 7. The CDR3 coding sequence is TGTGCCAGCAGCAAATCGGGACTAGCGGCCTCCTACAATGAGCAGTTCTTC. Translation: CASSKSGLAASYNEQFF.

The chain couples TRBV6-2 or TRBV6-3 to TRBJ2-7; no clear D. This CDR3 is built from 14 residues. Germline V gene lookup returns CDR1 MNHEY and CDR2 SVGEGT. V lost 6 bases to trimming and J lost 1 base, with 13 bases between them. The CDR3 reads CASSRGETSYEQYF. As DNA, the CDR3 is TGTGCCAGCAGCCGCGGCGAGACGTCCTACGAGCAGTACTTC.

This clonotype was counted only a few times. This rearrangement joins TRBV20-1 to TRBJ2-6; D may be TRBD1 (5 bases). CDR1 is DFQATT, CDR2 SNEGSKA, per germline (reference sequence). The CDR3 sequence is 14 residues long. The CDR3 loop is CSASRGHGANVLTF. The CDR3 nucleotides are TGCAGCGCTTCAAGGGGCCACGGGGCCAACGTCCTGACTTTC.

The chain combines TRBV7-2 with TRBJ1-5; 7 bases line up with TRBD1. The CDR3 extends over 15 amino acids. The V and J ends lost 4 bases and 4 bases, in that order; junction bases with no gene match: 7. Germline CDR1 SGHTA, CDR2 FQGNSA. The CDR3 nucleotides read TGTGCCAGCAGCTCATCGGGACAGAGTAATCAGCCCCAGCATTTT. It yields the protein CASSSSGQSNQPQHF.

The CDR3 nucleotides are TGCAGTGCTAGAGACTGGTCTAGCGGGAGTGGTACCGGGGAGCTGTTTTTT. Its translation: CSARDWSSGSGTGELFF. The rearrangement joins TRBV20-1 to TRBJ2-2; 10 positions match TRBD2. V shed 0 bases, J shed 5 bases, and the junction held 9 bases outside the gene matches. The CDR3 sequence is 17 residues long. Per the germline V gene, CDR1 is DFQATT and CDR2 is SNEGSKA (reference sequence).

The chain employs TRBV4-3 and TRBJ2-3; D remains ambiguous. Trimming pared 0 bases from V and 7 bases from J, leaving 17 bases between. CDR1 and CDR2 from the germline V gene are LGHNA and YSLEER. The CDR3 runs 16 residues. The CDR3 DNA sequence: TGCGCCAGCAGCCAAGACGGCGGCAGATCCATACATACGCAGTATTTT. It codes for CASSQDGGRSIHTQYF.

This clonotype was observed many times. This chain uses TRBV2 with TRBJ1-2, with D uncertain. The V and J ends lost 3 bases and 7 bases respectively, with 15 bases between them. The CDR3 length is 14 residues. Germline CDR1 reads SNHLY; CDR2 reads FYNNEI. The CDR3, as DNA: TGTGCCAGCAGTGATCTAGACACTCGCGGTGGCTACACCTTC. Residues: CASSDLDTRGGYTF.

This clonotype was seen repeatedly, ten times or more. The chain combines TRBV12-3 or TRBV12-4 with TRBJ2-5; 10 positions agree with TRBD1. The length of the CDR3 is 15 residues. V was clipped by 2 bases and J by 2 bases; unmatched bases: 2. The CDR3 loop is CASSLRTGGQETQYF. The CDR3 DNA reads as TGTGCCAGCAGTTTAAGGACAGGGGGTCAAGAGACCCAGTACTTC.

This clonotype was counted only a few times. The chain has TRBV12-3 or TRBV12-4 and TRBJ1-2, with a tentative D call TRBD1 (6 bases). The CDR3 contains 14 residues. Between the trimmed V and J ends, which lost 6 bases and 1 base, there was a span of 12 bases. CDR3 sequence: CASSRTDINYGYTF. CDR3 nucleotides: TGTGCCAGCAGCCGGACAGACATTAACTATGGCTACACCTTC.

This chain links TRBV29-1 with TRBJ1-1, with no clear D. The germline CDR1 and CDR2 sequences are SQVTM and ANQGSEA. V lost 8 bases, J lost 0 bases, and 10 bases lay in between. This CDR3 is built from 12 residues. This CDR3 reads CSSVGVNTEAFF. Here the CDR3 DNA reads TGCAGCTCCGTCGGGGTGAACACTGAAGCTTTCTTT. The full variable domain, with the rest looked up from reference TRBV29-1 and TRBJ1-1, is SAVISQKPSRDICQRGTSLTIQCQVDSQVTMMFWYRQQPGQSLTLIATANQGSEATYESGFVIDKFPISRPNLTFSTLTVSNMSPEDSSIYLCSSVGVNTEAFFGQGTRLTVV.

This clonotype was detected many times. V usage is TRBV20-1 and J usage is TRBJ2-7; unclear D gene. Germline loops: CDR1 DFQATT, CDR2 SNEGSKA (reference sequence). The length of the CDR3 is 10 residues. Trimming took 3 bases from V and 4 from J, leaving 4 bases between them. The DNA for the CDR3 is TGCAGTGCTAGCCAGTACGAGCAGTACTTC. It translates to CSASQYEQYF.

This clonotype has only a few counts. The chain employs TRBV7-2 and TRBJ2-7, with 7 bases lining up with TRBD2. CDR3 size: 14 residues. Germline V gene lookup returns CDR1 SGHTA and CDR2 FQGNSA. Unmatched junction bases numbered 8, after V lost 5 bases and J lost 4 bases. CDR3 in DNA: TGTGCCAGCAGCGCCGGGACTAAAATTTACGAGCAGTACTTC. Encoded protein: CASSAGTKIYEQYF.

The chain joins TRBV12-3 or TRBV12-4 to TRBJ1-2, with D hard to call. The V gene lost 6 bases and the J gene lost 0 bases, with 8 bases spanning the gap. The CDR3 length is 13 residues. The CDR3 loop reads CASSPETNYGYTF. The CDR3 bases are TGTGCCAGCAGCCCGGAGACTAACTATGGCTACACCTTC.

In its sample, this clonotype was seen many times. The chain is built from TRBV4-3 and TRBJ2-7; D remains ambiguous. V dropped 0 bases and J dropped 0 bases, with 15 bases sitting between them. CDR3 length: 17 amino acids. The germline V gene encodes CDR1 LGHNA and CDR2 YSLEER. CDR3: CASSQDLFTVSSYEQYF. In nucleotides, the CDR3 is TGCGCCAGCAGCCAAGATCTGTTCACTGTCAGCTCCTACGAGCAGTACTTC.

This clonotype was counted between two and nine times. This chain uses TRBV20-1 with TRBJ2-5; no definite D call. The CDR3 covers 14 residues. V lost 5 bases and J 1 base, leaving 14 bases between the germline ends. In germline, CDR1 is DFQATT, CDR2 SNEGSKA (reference sequence). The CDR3, as DNA: TGCAGTGCTCTAAAGACACCACTCCAAGAGACCCAGTACTTC. Residues: CSALKTPLQETQYF.

This clonotype was recorded at least ten times. The chain links TRBV6-5 to TRBJ2-5; either TRBD1 or TRBD2 may fit D (6 bases each). CDR3 size: 14 residues. V lost 2 bases, J lost 5 bases, and 12 bases lay in between. CDR1 and CDR2 (germline): MNHEY, SVGAGI. CDR3 nucleotides: TGTGCCAGCAGTTACGGTCCGGGGGCCGAGACCCAGTACTTC. Protein sequence: CASSYGPGAETQYF.

The chain carries TRBV20-1 and TRBJ2-7; 7 bases are a match to TRBD2. There are 15 residues in the CDR3. The ends lost 3 bases at V and 2 bases at J; junction bases unmatched: 10. The germline gives CDR1 DFQATT, CDR2 SNEGSKA (reference sequence). As DNA, the CDR3 is TGCAGTGCTAGCCCGCACCTGGGGGGGACCTACGAGCAGTACTTC. It encodes CSASPHLGGTYEQYF.